One and the same sample provided the 19 T cell receptor beta chains below, sequenced in a study of technical replicates of blood from a handful of donors. Data came from immunoSEQ multiplex PCR; TCRdb stores just in-frame clones and leaves some out. This sample yields under 75,000 clones, of which more than 75% are seen a single time; more than 4.5% belongs to the top ten. Material: PBMCs. The receptors come from a human donor in good health. Some clones in this sample may be carry-over from other donors' samples.

The chain links TRBV30 to TRBJ2-7, with 7 bases that match TRBD1. CDR1 and CDR2 (germline): GTSNPN, SVGIG (reference sequence). The CDR3 runs 11 residues. After removal of 5 bases from V and 6 bases from J, the junction contained 4 bases not matched to a gene. The CDR3 DNA reads TGTGCCTGGCTACAGGGGACCGAGCAGTACTTC. This codes for CAWLQGTEQYF.

The chain couples TRBV4-3 to TRBJ2-7; D possibly corresponds to TRBD2 (5 bases). Germline CDR1 LGHNA, CDR2 YSLEER. This CDR3 contains 15 residues. The V end lost 0 bases, the J end lost 4 bases, and 13 bases lay between the germline ends. Here the CDR3 reads CASSQDSGNGYEQYF. As DNA, the CDR3 is TGCGCCAGCAGCCAAGATTCGGGGAATGGGTACGAGCAGTACTTC.

J is TRBJ1-3 and V is TRBV5-1; TRBD1 is a possible D gene (6 bases). Germline assignment: CDR1 SGHRS and CDR2 YFSETQ. The V end was cut by 7 bases, the J end by 1 base, with 18 bases between. The CDR3 is made up of 16 amino acids. The CDR3 protein is CASSRGIRGSGNTIYF. CDR3 in DNA: TGCGCCAGCTCCCGTGGCATCAGGGGTTCTGGAAACACCATATATTTT.

This clone has at least ten counts. The chain joins TRBV7-6 to TRBJ2-1; the match to TRBD2 covers 11 bases. The ends lost 1 base at V and 8 bases at J; junction bases unmatched: 4. Germline loops: CDR1 SGHVS, CDR2 FNYEAQ. CDR3 length equals 15 residues. CDR3 amino acids: CASSLVYSGRDEQFF. Here the CDR3 DNA reads TGTGCCAGCAGCTTAGTGTATAGCGGGAGGGATGAGCAGTTCTTC.

The chain carries TRBV5-1 and TRBJ2-6; D call uncertain. Germline V lookup: CDR1 SGHRS, CDR2 YFSETQ. V lost 0 bases and J lost 0, with 7 bases in between. The CDR3 loop spans 16 amino acids. CDR3 nucleotide sequence: TGCGCCAGCAGCTTGGGAGTTCTCTCTGGGGCCAACGTCCTGACTTTC. Protein sequence: CASSLGVLSGANVLTF.

V usage is TRBV7-8 and J usage is TRBJ2-7; D may be TRBD2 (6 bases). CDR1 SGHVS and CDR2 FQNEAQ come from the germline V gene. Trimming cost V 3 bases and J 0 bases, with 9 bases left between them. This CDR3 comprises 14 residues. CDR3 in amino acids: CASSFGTYSYEQYF. The DNA for the CDR3 is TGTGCCAGCAGCTTCGGGACTTACTCCTACGAGCAGTACTTC. The full variable domain, completed using reference TRBV7-8 and TRBJ2-7, is GAGVSQSPRYKVAKRGQDVALRCDPISGHVSLFWYQQALGQGPEFLTYFQNEAQLDKSGLPSDRFFAERPEGSVSTLKIQRTQQEDSAVYLCASSFGTYSYEQYFGPGTRLTVT.

This chain links TRBV11-3 with TRBJ2-1; 9 nucleotides agree with TRBD1. CDR1 is SGHNT and CDR2 is YENEEA in the germline V gene. The CDR3 extends over 15 amino acids. V lost 4 bases to trimming and J lost 8 bases; unmatched junction nucleotides: 9. The CDR3: CASSSGQGRWYEQFF. The DNA of the CDR3 is TGTGCCAGCAGCTCCGGACAGGGGCGTTGGTATGAGCAGTTCTTC. The full variable domain, its missing parts supplied by reference TRBV11-3 and TRBJ2-1, is EAGVVQSPRYKIIEKKQPVAFWCNPISGHNTLYWYLQNLGQGPELLIRYENEEAVDDSQLPKDRFSAERLKGVDSTLKIQPAELGDSAVYLCASSSGQGRWYEQFFGPGTRLTVL.

The rearrangement links TRBV19 to TRBJ2-1; TRBD2 is a possible D gene (5 bases). There are 16 residues in the CDR3. The germline gives CDR1 LNHDA, CDR2 SQIVND (reference sequence). The V end was cut by 3 bases, the J end by 0 bases, with 12 bases between. DNA of the CDR3: TGTGCCAGTAGTATGTATTCGGGGAGCTCCTACAATGAGCAGTTCTTC. This codes for CASSMYSGSSYNEQFF.

The gene calls are TRBV7-6 and TRBJ2-3; TRBD2 matches at 9 bases. The CDR3 is 17 amino acids. Trimming at V came to 7 bases and at J to 3 bases, leaving 14 bases not matched to a gene. The germline V gene has CDR1 SGHVS and CDR2 FNYEAQ. CDR3 in DNA: TGTGCCAGCACCCCAGATGGGCGGGGGGGCCTAACAGATACGCAGTATTTT. It codes for CASTPDGRGGLTDTQYF. Full variable domain (missing parts from reference TRBV7-6 and TRBJ2-3): GAGVSQSPRYKVTKRGQDVALRCDPISGHVSLYWYRQALGQGPEFLTYFNYEAQQDKSGLPNDRFSAERPEGSISTLTIQRTEQRDSAMYRCASTPDGRGGLTDTQYFGPGTRLTVL.

This clone occurred a few times. V usage is TRBV7-2 and J usage is TRBJ2-2, with 7 bases fitting TRBD2. The germline V gene has CDR1 SGHTA and CDR2 FQGNSA. Unmatched junction bases numbered 6, after V lost 0 bases and J lost 5 bases. The CDR3 loop spans 16 amino acids. The chain's CDR3 is CASSLAAGRGTGELFF. CDR3 nucleotides: TGTGCCAGCAGCTTAGCGGCGGGGCGGGGGACCGGGGAGCTGTTTTTT.

The rearrangement joins TRBV4-3 to TRBJ1-1, with no clear D. The CDR3 has 14 residues. The V gene lost 1 base and the J gene lost 0 bases, with 6 bases spanning the gap. Germline V gene sequence: CDR1 LGHNA, CDR2 YSLEER. CDR3 in amino acids: CASSQGGLNTEAFF. CDR3 bases: TGCGCCAGCAGCCAAGGAGGGTTGAACACTGAAGCTTTCTTT.

Many counts were recorded for this clone. This chain uses TRBV6-1 with TRBJ1-2, with 10 bases matching TRBD1. V dropped 5 bases and J dropped 4; count of bases not matched to a gene: 7. This CDR3 comprises 15 residues. The germline gives CDR1 MNHNS, CDR2 SASEGT. CDR3 sequence (DNA): TGTGCCAGCAGTTCCTTGGGGACAGGGGCCTATGGCTACACCTTC. Translating gives CASSSLGTGAYGYTF.

V is TRBV2 and J is TRBJ1-2; 7 nucleotides match TRBD1. Germline trimming cut 3 bases from V and 2 bases from J; bases unmatched to any gene: 3. Germline V gives CDR1 SNHLY, CDR2 FYNNEI. The CDR3 covers 14 residues. The CDR3 protein is CASSDRGGNYGYTF. The CDR3 nucleotides read TGTGCCAGCAGTGATAGAGGGGGCAACTATGGCTACACCTTC.

The chain carries TRBV4-2 and TRBJ2-7; 9 positions match TRBD1. The CDR3 consists of 18 residues. Germline assignment: CDR1 LGHNA and CDR2 YNFKEQ. V lost 0 bases to trimming and J lost 5 bases; unmatched junction nucleotides: 14. The CDR3 spells CASSQDLRAGQGGDEQYF. The CDR3 nucleotides are TGTGCCAGCAGCCAAGATCTAAGAGCGGGACAGGGAGGGGACGAGCAGTACTTC.

V usage is TRBV7-9 and J usage is TRBJ2-1; 7 bases are a match to TRBD2. Germline V gene sequence: CDR1 SEHNR, CDR2 FQNEAQ (reference sequence). The V gene end was trimmed by 5 bases and the J gene end by 4 bases; junction bases not matched to a gene: 5. This CDR3 is built from 14 residues. CDR3 sequence: CASSGGSAYNEQFF. The CDR3 nucleotides read TGTGCCAGCAGCGGCGGGAGTGCGTACAATGAGCAGTTCTTC.

The chain links TRBV2 to TRBJ2-1; 7 bases are shared with TRBD1. Trimming cost V 8 bases and J 4 bases; bases outside gene matches: 11. This CDR3 is 15 amino acids long. Germline lookup yields CDR1 SNHLY and CDR2 FYNNEI. CDR3 in amino acids: CASGGSRQGYNEQFF. In nucleotides, the CDR3 is TGTGCCAGCGGCGGGTCGCGACAGGGATACAATGAGCAGTTCTTC.

The chain recombines TRBV7-9 with TRBJ2-7, with 7 bases that match TRBD2. From germline, CDR1 is SEHNR and CDR2 FQNEAQ (reference sequence). This CDR3 region has 18 residues. With V trimmed by 5 bases and J by 3 bases, 19 bases remained unmatched. The CDR3 reads CASSPPWGGDALYYEQYF. CDR3 nucleotide sequence: TGTGCCAGCAGCCCACCCTGGGGGGGTGACGCCTTATACTACGAGCAGTACTTC.

This clone was found a few times. The gene calls are TRBV6-5 and TRBJ1-5; D is perhaps TRBD1 (6 bases). Trimming left V 8 bases short and J 1 base short, with 12 bases between. Per germline, CDR1 MNHEY and CDR2 SVGAGI. This CDR3 is built from 14 residues. The CDR3 loop reads CASRSDRSNQPQHF. The DNA for the CDR3 is TGTGCCAGCCGTTCGGACAGAAGCAATCAGCCCCAGCATTTT.

This chain connects TRBV20-1 to TRBJ2-5; D remains ambiguous. V was shortened by 7 bases and J by 5 bases, with 11 bases between the two germline ends. CDR3 length: 11 amino acids. CDR1 and CDR2 from the germline V gene are DFQATT and SNEGSKA (reference sequence). CDR3 protein: CSGSLAETQYF. DNA for the CDR3: TGCAGTGGGTCTCTCGCGGAGACCCAGTACTTC.